Below are 29 T cell receptor beta chains sequenced from a single sample in a study of blood T cells in healthy people across ages. A second about 7 to 11 cycle PCR used barcoded and J-beta primers. TCRdb re-derived calls from the 5' RACE reads in MiXCR, one entry per CDR3 protein. The sample includes some 1.6 million distinct CDR3 sequences, about 35% of them seen just once. The sample taken for sequencing was blood. These receptor sequences come from a young woman in good health.

This clonotype was seen more than once but under ten times. The rearrangement links TRBV5-1 to TRBJ2-2, with a weak D call TRBD2 (6 bases). V dropped 3 bases and J dropped 3 bases, with 12 bases sitting between them. This CDR3 comprises 15 residues. Germline CDR1 SGHRS, CDR2 YFSETQ. The CDR3 DNA sequence: TGCGCCAGCAGCTGGCGGGACTCTCACACCGGGGAGCTGTTTTTT. It yields the protein CASSWRDSHTGELFF. Supplemented by reference TRBV5-1 and TRBJ2-2, the full variable domain reads KAGVTQTPRYLIKTRGQQVTLSCSPISGHRSVSWYQQTPGQGLQFLFEYFSETQRNKGNFPGRFSGRQFSNSRSEMNVSTLELGDSALYLCASSWRDSHTGELFFGEGSRLTVL.

The chain is built from TRBV7-9 and TRBJ1-1; D remains unclear. The CDR3 has 14 amino acids. Trimming shortened V by 2 bases and J by 1 base, and 8 bases separated the two germline ends. Germline V gives CDR1 SEHNR, CDR2 FQNEAQ (reference sequence). The CDR3: CASSLSPANTEAFF. In nucleotides, the CDR3 is TGTGCCAGCAGCTTATCCCCAGCGAACACTGAAGCTTTCTTT.

This chain uses TRBV7-9 with TRBJ1-1; D is ambiguous. Germline V gives CDR1 SEHNR, CDR2 FQNEAQ (reference sequence). The germline V and J ends were trimmed by 2 bases and 4 bases, with 14 bases remaining between them. The CDR3 length is 15 residues. The CDR3 nucleotides read TGTGCCAGCAGCTTAAGGACGACCAACCCCACTGAAGCTTTCTTT. Translating it yields CASSLRTTNPTEAFF.

A note on this clonotype: This could be a read error, since a much larger clone is one nucleotide away. This rearrangement joins TRBV2 to TRBJ1-5; D may be TRBD1 (6 bases). There are 14 residues in the CDR3. The germline V gene encodes CDR1 SNHLY and CDR2 FYNNEI. Trimming took off 6 bases at V and 2 bases at J, with 11 bases between the two ends. CDR3 DNA: TGTGCCAGCAGCGTTTCAGGGGGCAATCAGCCCCAGCATTTT. It encodes CASSVSGGNQPQHF. Complete variable domain (other parts from reference TRBV2 and TRBJ1-5): EPEVTQTPSHQVTQMGQEVILRCVPISNHLYFYWYRQILGQKVEFLVSFYNNEISEKSEIFDDQFSVERPDGSNFTLKIRSTKLEDSAMYFCASSVSGGNQPQHFGDGTRLSIL.

The rearrangement joins TRBV27 to TRBJ2-3, with D unresolved. The CDR3 has 15 residues. Trimming took off 2 bases at V and 1 base at J, with 10 bases between the two ends. Germline V CDR1 and CDR2: MNHEY, SMNVEV (reference sequence). CDR3 protein: CASSLGISGTDTQYF. Written as DNA, the CDR3 is TGTGCCAGCAGTTTAGGGATTTCCGGCACAGATACGCAGTATTTT.

As concerns this clonotype: This may come from a read error, since a much larger clone is one base off. V usage is TRBV7-9 and J usage is TRBJ1-2, with no clear D. V was clipped by 8 bases and J by 10 bases, with 11 bases between them. Germline V CDR1 and CDR2: SEHNR, FQNEAQ (reference sequence). The CDR3 contains 10 residues. The CDR3 DNA sequence: TGTGCCAGCGTCGGTGAGGACTACACCTTC. Residues: CASVGEDYTF.

This clonotype was observed a handful of times. This sequence joins TRBV29-1 and TRBJ1-1, with 9 bases fitting TRBD1. J gave up 1 base and V 4 bases, and 7 bases lay outside the gene matches. The CDR3 sequence is 15 residues long. From germline, CDR1 is SQVTM and CDR2 ANQGSEA. The CDR3 region has the DNA TGCAGCGTTGGAGATCCGGGACAGGGGAACACTGAAGCTTTCTTT. It codes for CSVGDPGQGNTEAFF.

This clonotype was picked up a small number of times. The chain combines TRBV4-1 with TRBJ2-7; TRBD2 agrees at 8 bases. Germline CDR1 reads MGHRA; CDR2 reads YSYEKL. The CDR3 totals 14 residues. The J segment lost 5 bases and the V segment lost 8 bases, leaving 11 bases of the junction unmatched. CDR3 in amino acids: CASGLRTSTHEQYF. DNA of the CDR3: TGCGCCAGCGGCCTAAGGACTAGCACCCACGAGCAGTACTTC.

V usage is TRBV20-1 and J usage is TRBJ2-1; D gene unclear. The CDR3 length is 10 residues. Trimming took off 6 bases at V and 7 bases at J, with 7 bases between the two ends. Germline V gene lookup returns CDR1 DFQATT and CDR2 SNEGSKA (reference sequence). The CDR3 protein is CSAVENEQFF. CDR3 coding DNA: TGCAGTGCAGTGGAGAATGAGCAGTTCTTC.

The chain carries TRBV18 and TRBJ2-3; D possibly corresponds to TRBD2 (5 bases). The CDR3 is made up of 14 amino acids. Germline CDR1 KGHSH, CDR2 LQKENI. V was clipped by 5 bases and J by 2 bases, with 11 bases between them. CDR3 residues: CASSTTGNTDTQYF. CDR3 nucleotide sequence: TGTGCCAGCTCAACAACGGGAAACACAGATACGCAGTATTTT.

This clonotype was observed a few times. The genes are TRBV4-2 and TRBJ2-2; the D is unclear. Trimming took 0 bases from V and 1 from J, leaving 9 bases between them. CDR1 and CDR2 (germline): LGHNA, YNFKEQ. The CDR3 loop spans 16 amino acids. CDR3 coding DNA: TGTGCCAGCAGCCAAGAGGGCAGGAGGAACACCGGGGAGCTGTTTTTT. Protein sequence: CASSQEGRRNTGELFF.

This clonotype showed up many times. V gene TRBV4-1 combines with J gene TRBJ2-1; unclear D gene. V was pared by 7 bases and J by 0 bases, with 19 bases between. The CDR3 runs 17 residues. The germline gives CDR1 MGHRA, CDR2 YSYEKL. The CDR3, as DNA: TGCGCCAGCAAGGTGAAACGGCCGCCGTACTCCTACAATGAGCAGTTCTTC. Translating it yields CASKVKRPPYSYNEQFF.

The chain combines TRBV2 with TRBJ2-3, with D unclear. Trimming stripped 4 bases from V and 6 bases from J, with 14 bases between. This CDR3 comprises 14 residues. The germline gives CDR1 SNHLY, CDR2 FYNNEI. The CDR3 DNA reads TGTGCCAGCAGTGGTGGAGCCTTTCTGGATACGCAGTATTTT. This encodes CASSGGAFLDTQYF.

There are a few counts of this clonotype. The gene calls are TRBV4-1 and TRBJ2-1, with D possibly TRBD2 on 5 matching bases. The CDR3 runs to 16 residues. Between the trimmed V and J ends, which lost 4 bases and 0 bases, there was a span of 13 bases. The germline V gene has CDR1 MGHRA and CDR2 YSYEKL. The CDR3 DNA reads as TGCGCCAGCAGCCCCACTCCGGGGAGCTCCTACAATGAGCAGTTCTTC. This gives the protein CASSPTPGSSYNEQFF.

This clonotype appeared a few times. The chain has TRBV6-1 and TRBJ2-1; TRBD1 matches at 7 bases. V was clipped by 5 bases and J by 9 bases; unmatched bases: 13. The CDR3 sequence is 15 residues long. Germline loops: CDR1 MNHNS, CDR2 SASEGT. The CDR3 region has the DNA TGTGCCAGCAGTACCCGGGACAGACGTTACGGTGAGCAGTTCTTC. Translating it yields CASSTRDRRYGEQFF.

This clonotype was picked up many times. This chain connects TRBV9 to TRBJ2-5; D is perhaps TRBD2 (5 bases). The CDR3 is made up of 15 amino acids. Trimming took off 0 bases at V and 9 bases at J, with 18 bases between the two ends. Germline CDR1 and CDR2: SGDLS and YYNGEE. The CDR3 region has the DNA TGTGCCAGCAGCGTAGGGTTTCGTGGCGAGAGGGCCCAGTACTTC. Its protein is CASSVGFRGERAQYF.

The J gene is TRBJ1-2, the V gene TRBV4-1; 8 positions agree with TRBD1. Per germline, CDR1 MGHRA and CDR2 YSYEKL. Unmatched junction bases numbered 5, after V lost 0 bases and J lost 8 bases. The CDR3 is made up of 14 amino acids. The CDR3 bases are TGCGCCAGCAGCCAAGATAGGACAGGGTTGGGCTACACCTTC. Residues: CASSQDRTGLGYTF.

The chain recombines TRBV20-1 with TRBJ1-4, with TRBD1 matching 11 bases. With V trimmed by 5 bases and J by 4 bases, 6 bases remained unmatched. The CDR3 is 15 amino acids. Per the germline V gene, CDR1 is DFQATT and CDR2 is SNEGSKA (reference sequence). This chain's CDR3 is CSARTGGFSNEKLFF. CDR3 DNA: TGCAGTGCTCGGACAGGGGGCTTTAGTAATGAAAAACTGTTTTTT.

V gene TRBV20-1 combines with J gene TRBJ1-2, with D uncertain. The V and J ends lost 8 bases and 5 bases respectively, with 6 bases between them. Looked up from germline, CDR1 is DFQATT and CDR2 is SNEGSKA (reference sequence). The CDR3 length is 9 residues. In DNA form, the CDR3 reads TGCAGTCCCTATTATGGCTACACCTTC. This encodes CSPYYGYTF.

DNA for the CDR3: TGTGCCAGCAGACTACAGGGTTGGCGTTACGAGCAGTACTTC. As protein: CASRLQGWRYEQYF. The chain combines TRBV28 with TRBJ2-7; D is perhaps TRBD1 (6 bases). The CDR3 extends over 14 amino acids. V was trimmed by 6 bases and J by 4 bases, leaving 16 bases between them. Germline CDR1 reads MDHEN; CDR2 reads SYDVKM.

The chain's CDR3 is CASSLVQGERDTEAFF. The DNA for the CDR3 is TGTGCCAGCAGCTTAGTACAGGGGGAAAGGGACACTGAAGCTTTCTTT. The rearrangement uses TRBV7-9 and TRBJ1-1, with 8 bases fitting TRBD1. Germline CDR1 reads SEHNR; CDR2 reads FQNEAQ (reference sequence). The CDR3 extends over 16 amino acids. The trim removed 1 base at V and 3 bases at J, leaving 7 bases unmatched. Variable domain in full (rest from reference TRBV7-9 and TRBJ1-1): DTGVSQNPRHKITKRGQNVTFRCDPISEHNRLYWYRQTLGQGPEFLTYFQNEAQLEKSRLLSDRFSAERPKGSFSTLEIQRTEQGDSAMYLCASSLVQGERDTEAFFGQGTRLTVV.

The chain carries TRBV9 and TRBJ2-6; tentative D call: TRBD1 (7 bases). The CDR3 totals 18 residues. CDR1 is SGDLS, CDR2 YYNGEE, per germline. V was clipped by 0 bases and J by 2 bases, with 15 bases between them. CDR3 region: CASSVDSGRGAGANVLTF. In DNA form, the CDR3 reads TGTGCCAGCAGCGTAGACTCGGGCAGGGGGGCTGGGGCCAACGTCCTGACTTTC.

The chain recombines TRBV30 with TRBJ1-2; 7 positions match TRBD1. V shed 2 bases, J shed 4 bases, and the junction held 10 bases outside the gene matches. This CDR3 has 15 amino acids. CDR1 is GTSNPN, CDR2 SVGIG, per germline (reference sequence). The CDR3: CAWSLAGTVSYGYTF. The DNA for the CDR3 is TGTGCCTGGAGTTTGGCCGGGACAGTAAGCTATGGCTACACCTTC.

This clonotype was observed a handful of times. The chain has TRBV27 and TRBJ2-3; possibly TRBD1 or TRBD2 for D (6 bases each). CDR1 is MNHEY and CDR2 is SMNVEV in the germline V gene (reference sequence). V gave up 4 bases and J gave up 1 base, with 12 bases separating them. The CDR3 contains 15 residues. In DNA, the CDR3 is TGTGCCAGCAGTTCGGGGGCCAAAGGCACAGATACGCAGTATTTT. It yields the protein CASSSGAKGTDTQYF.

This clonotype occurred a few times. The V and J genes are TRBV6-5 and TRBJ2-1, with D possibly TRBD2 on 5 matching bases. This CDR3 comprises 15 residues. In germline, CDR1 is MNHEY, CDR2 SVGAGI. Between the trimmed V and J ends, which lost 6 bases and 0 bases, there was a span of 12 bases. CDR3 coding DNA: TGTGCCAGCAGGACTACTACAAGCTCCTACAATGAGCAGTTCTTC. This encodes CASRTTTSSYNEQFF.

Here the CDR3 reads CASSLTSVAEQFF. The CDR3 DNA is TGCGCCAGCAGCTTGACTAGCGTCGCTGAGCAGTTCTTC. The V call is TRBV5-1, the J call TRBJ2-1, with 7 positions matching TRBD2. This CDR3 has 13 amino acids. V lost 1 base to trimming and J lost 9 bases; unmatched junction nucleotides: 4. Germline lookup yields CDR1 SGHRS and CDR2 YFSETQ.

This clonotype turned up a few times. V is TRBV7-2 and J is TRBJ2-6; 10 bases agree with TRBD1. CDR3 length equals 17 residues. Germline V CDR1 and CDR2: SGHTA, FQGNSA. The trim removed 5 bases at V and 4 bases at J, leaving 8 bases unmatched. CDR3 sequence reads: CASSPGTGARGANVLTF. CDR3 nucleotides: TGTGCCAGCAGCCCCGGGACAGGGGCGCGCGGGGCCAACGTCCTGACTTTC.

The gene calls are TRBV30 and TRBJ2-1; 8 nucleotides match TRBD1. Germline V gene sequence: CDR1 GTSNPN, CDR2 SVGIG (reference sequence). This CDR3 comprises 14 residues. The trim removed 3 bases at V and 8 bases at J, leaving 9 bases unmatched. As DNA, the CDR3 is TGTGCCTGGAGCTTGACAGGGGCTGGGGATGAGCAGTTCTTC. Amino acids: CAWSLTGAGDEQFF.

The chain uses TRBV28 and TRBJ1-2; TRBD1 matches 10 bases. With V trimmed by 2 bases and J by 4 bases, 7 bases remained unmatched. The CDR3 has 16 amino acids. CDR1 is MDHEN and CDR2 is SYDVKM in the germline V gene. The CDR3 region is CASSLPPGQGTYGYTF. The CDR3 DNA follows: TGTGCCAGCAGTTTACCTCCGGGACAGGGGACCTATGGCTACACCTTC.